This TCR beta chain is from a study of regulatory T cells in long-lasting Graves disease. Time point given: newly diagnosed GD, antithyroid drugs for less than 3 months. From PBMCs, RNA was extracted and then used to make the TCR library. Construction of the TCR beta libraries employed iRepertoire HTBI primers in conjunction with Arm-PCR of CDR3 regions. TCRdb reanalysed the multiplex PCR reads using MiXCR and keeps one entry per CDR3 protein. The sample holds 520,000 or so distinct CDR3 sequences, approximately 12% seen once. A note on this clonotype: Just one base apart from a much larger clone, this may be a read error.

Germline CDR1 reads SNHLY; CDR2 reads FYNNEI. V was trimmed by 5 bases and J by 12 bases, leaving 11 bases between them. This CDR3 comprises 11 residues. The sample was also linked to a second study, of T cells in Graves' hyperthyroidism and ophthalmopathy.

The source of this sequence is a woman in her twenties or thirties with Graves disease. The starting material was peripheral blood mononuclear cells (PBMCs), obtained at new diagnosis, from a patient treated with antithyroid drugs. The chain has TRBV2 and TRBJ2-1; no definite D call. The CDR3 DNA reads as TGTGCCAGCAGTCCGTTGGTGCCGCAGTTCTTC. It specifies CASSPLVPQFF.